A selection of T cell receptor beta chains follows, all from one sample in a study of siplizumab effects on memory and regulatory T cells. Sequencing used immunoSEQ multiplex PCR; TCRdb keeps in-frame clones, though not all of them. Among more than 85,000 clones listed, just over 90% were seen once. The sequencing input was Tregs sorted from blood. These receptor sequences come from a human donor in good health. CDR3s include the opening cysteine and the closing phenylalanine or tryptophan. D genes are given only for firm matches. Expanded clones are given a class, and other clones once, few, many or no size at all.

V gene: TRBV5-6; J gene: TRBJ2-2; D gene: TRBD2; clone size: NA; CDR3 protein: CASSLGLAYNTGELFF; CDR3 DNA: TGTGCCAGCAGCTTGGGACTAGCTTATAACACCGGGGAGCTGTTTTTT
V gene: TRBV9; J gene: TRBJ2-2; D gene: TRBD2; clone size: NA; CDR3 protein: CASSVSGLAGSGELFF; CDR3 DNA: TGTGCCAGCAGCGTATCGGGACTAGCGGGGTCCGGGGAGCTGTTTTTT
V gene: TRBV2; J gene: TRBJ2-5; D gene: NA; clone size: NA; CDR3 protein: CASSSRGGGSLETQYF; CDR3 DNA: TGTGCCAGCAGCTCCAGGGGAGGGGGAAGTTTGGAGACCCAGTACTTC
V gene: TRBV6-6; J gene: TRBJ2-2; D gene: NA; clone size: NA; CDR3 protein: CASSHNRNTGELFF; CDR3 DNA: TGTGCCAGCAGCCATAACAGGAACACCGGGGAGCTGTTTTTT
V gene: TRBV14; J gene: TRBJ2-3; D gene: NA; clone size: NA; CDR3 protein: CASSRATSRTQYF; CDR3 DNA: TGTGCCAGCAGTCGGGCGACGTCTCGAACGCAGTATTTT
V gene: TRBV19; J gene: TRBJ2-5; D gene: NA; clone size: NA; CDR3 protein: CASSSNGPGPGYF; CDR3 DNA: TGTGCCAGTAGTAGTAACGGACCCGGTCCGGGGTACTTC
V gene: TRBV25-1; J gene: TRBJ2-3; D gene: NA; clone size: NA; CDR3 protein: CASSASGGGFTDTQYF; CDR3 DNA: TGTGCCAGCAGTGCTTCCGGTGGGGGGTTCACAGATACGCAGTATTTT
V gene: TRBV15; J gene: TRBJ2-7; D gene: TRBD1; clone size: NA; CDR3 protein: CATSNRDRGSYEQYF; CDR3 DNA: TGTGCCACCAGCAACCGGGACAGGGGTTCCTACGAGCAGTACTTC
V gene: TRBV2; J gene: TRBJ1-4; D gene: NA; clone size: few; CDR3 protein: CASSKGLEKLFF; CDR3 DNA: TGTGCCAGCAGTAAGGGGCTTGAAAAACTGTTTTTT
V gene: TRBV4-2; J gene: TRBJ1-5; D gene: NA; clone size: NA; CDR3 protein: CASSLSLGPQHF; CDR3 DNA: TGTGCCAGCAGCCTCTCCCTGGGCCCCCAGCATTTT
V gene: TRBV27; J gene: TRBJ1-2; D gene: NA; clone size: many; CDR3 protein: CASSLRSVNYGYTF; CDR3 DNA: TGTGCCAGCAGTTTGAGGTCCGTTAACTATGGCTACACCTTC
V gene: TRBV9; J gene: TRBJ1-5; D gene: NA; clone size: NA; CDR3 protein: CASNPGQVDQPQHF; CDR3 DNA: TGTGCCAGCAACCCGGGACAAGTGGATCAGCCCCAGCATTTT
V gene: TRBV7-3; J gene: TRBJ2-1; D gene: NA; clone size: NA; CDR3 protein: CASSLIRGNEQFF; CDR3 DNA: TGTGCCAGCAGCTTAATACGCGGCAATGAGCAGTTCTTC
V gene: TRBV11-2; J gene: TRBJ2-7; D gene: NA; clone size: NA; CDR3 protein: CASTSPGRGPYEQYF; CDR3 DNA: TGTGCCAGCACCTCACCAGGTCGGGGGCCCTACGAGCAGTACTTC
V gene: TRBV5-1; J gene: TRBJ1-1; D gene: TRBD1; clone size: once; CDR3 protein: CASSLVPGTANTEAFF; CDR3 DNA: TGCGCCAGCAGCTTGGTCCCCGGGACAGCGAACACTGAAGCTTTCTTT
V gene: TRBV15; J gene: TRBJ1-2; D gene: NA; clone size: NA; CDR3 protein: CATSPAQRNYGYTF; CDR3 DNA: TGTGCCACCAGTCCTGCACAAAGAAACTATGGCTACACCTTC
V gene: TRBV7-2; J gene: TRBJ2-5; D gene: NA; clone size: NA; CDR3 protein: CASSLGPSQETQYF; CDR3 DNA: TGTGCCAGCAGCTTAGGCCCTAGCCAAGAGACCCAGTACTTC
V gene: TRBV19; J gene: TRBJ1-2; D gene: NA; clone size: NA; CDR3 protein: CASSPRGRDGYTF; CDR3 DNA: TGTGCCAGTAGTCCGAGGGGCAGAGACGGCTACACCTTC
V gene: TRBV12-5; J gene: TRBJ1-1; D gene: NA; clone size: NA; CDR3 protein: CASGLATGSNTEAFF; CDR3 DNA: TGTGCTAGTGGTTTGGCAACCGGGAGTAACACTGAAGCTTTCTTT
V gene: TRBV7-9; J gene: TRBJ1-2; D gene: TRBD1; clone size: NA; CDR3 protein: CASTKQGTGKGYGYTF; CDR3 DNA: TGTGCCAGCACCAAACAGGGGACAGGGAAAGGTTATGGCTACACCTTC
V gene: TRBV6-5; J gene: TRBJ1-1; D gene: NA; clone size: NA; CDR3 protein: CASRNGHTEAFF; CDR3 DNA: TGTGCCAGCCGGAACGGTCACACTGAAGCTTTCTTT
V gene: TRBV7-9; J gene: TRBJ2-7; D gene: NA; clone size: few; CDR3 protein: CASSGWSEQYF; CDR3 DNA: TGTGCCAGCAGCGGCTGGAGCGAGCAGTACTTC
V gene: TRBV18; J gene: TRBJ1-3; D gene: TRBD1; clone size: NA; CDR3 protein: CASSPTSGTGIGTGNTIYF; CDR3 DNA: TGTGCCAGCTCACCCACTTCCGGGACAGGGATAGGGACTGGAAACACCATATATTTT
V gene: TRBV7-2; J gene: TRBJ2-3; D gene: TRBD2; clone size: NA; CDR3 protein: CASSPRLATDTQYF; CDR3 DNA: TGTGCCAGCAGCCCCCGACTAGCCACAGATACGCAGTATTTT
V gene: TRBV14; J gene: TRBJ2-2; D gene: TRBD1; clone size: NA; CDR3 protein: CASSPFPGQGDSGELFF; CDR3 DNA: TGTGCCAGCAGCCCTTTCCCGGGACAGGGTGACTCCGGGGAGCTGTTTTTT
V gene: TRBV5-1; J gene: TRBJ1-2; D gene: NA; clone size: NA; CDR3 protein: CASSPTENYGYTF; CDR3 DNA: TGCGCCAGCAGCCCTACAGAAAACTATGGCTACACCTTC
V gene: TRBV18; J gene: TRBJ1-5; D gene: NA; clone size: NA; CDR3 protein: CASSPDGHQPQHF; CDR3 DNA: TGTGCCAGCTCACCGGACGGCCATCAGCCCCAGCATTTT
V gene: TRBV19; J gene: TRBJ1-2; D gene: TRBD1; clone size: NA; CDR3 protein: CASSIAGQGAYGYTF; CDR3 DNA: TGTGCCAGTAGTATAGCAGGACAGGGGGCGTATGGCTACACCTTC
V gene: TRBV6-1; J gene: TRBJ1-1; D gene: NA; clone size: NA; CDR3 protein: CASSVRGRGTEAFF; CDR3 DNA: TGTGCCAGCAGTGTGCGGGGGCGGGGGACTGAAGCTTTCTTT
V gene: TRBV9; J gene: TRBJ2-2; D gene: NA; clone size: NA; CDR3 protein: CASSVGASGGGTGELFF; CDR3 DNA: TGTGCCAGCAGCGTAGGGGCTAGCGGAGGGGGGACCGGGGAGCTGTTTTTT
V gene: TRBV5-1; J gene: TRBJ2-3; D gene: NA; clone size: NA; CDR3 protein: CASSPGTTDTQYF; CDR3 DNA: TGCGCCAGCAGCCCAGGAACCACAGATACGCAGTATTTT
V gene: TRBV2; J gene: TRBJ2-2; D gene: NA; clone size: NA; CDR3 protein: CASSEMRWIGTGELFF; CDR3 DNA: TGTGCCAGCAGTGAAATGCGTTGGATAGGGACCGGGGAGCTGTTTTTT
V gene: TRBV2; J gene: TRBJ1-2; D gene: NA; clone size: NA; CDR3 protein: CASSEQDYGYTF; CDR3 DNA: TGTGCCAGCAGTGAACAGGACTATGGCTACACCTTC
V gene: TRBV7-9; J gene: TRBJ1-1; D gene: NA; clone size: NA; CDR3 protein: CASTLIEANTEAFF; CDR3 DNA: TGTGCCAGCACCCTGATTGAGGCCAACACTGAAGCTTTCTTT
V gene: TRBV7-2; J gene: TRBJ2-1; D gene: TRBD2; clone size: once; CDR3 protein: CASSFSGHEQFF; CDR3 DNA: TGTGCCAGCAGCTTTAGCGGGCATGAGCAGTTCTTC
V gene: TRBV7-2; J gene: TRBJ1-5; D gene: NA; clone size: NA; CDR3 protein: CASSLVSSNQPQHF; CDR3 DNA: TGTGCCAGCAGCTTAGTCAGTAGCAATCAGCCCCAGCATTTT
V gene: TRBV2; J gene: TRBJ2-2; D gene: TRBD2; clone size: NA; CDR3 protein: CASRDSGKGTGELFF; CDR3 DNA: TGTGCCAGCAGGGATAGCGGGAAGGGGACCGGGGAGCTGTTTTTT
V gene: TRBV7-3; J gene: TRBJ2-3; D gene: NA; clone size: NA; CDR3 protein: CASSSRAPTDTQYF; CDR3 DNA: TGTGCCAGCAGCTCCCGGGCTCCCACAGATACGCAGTATTTT
V gene: TRBV5-1; J gene: TRBJ2-2; D gene: TRBD2; clone size: NA; CDR3 protein: CASSSGTSGNTGELFF; CDR3 DNA: TGCGCCAGCAGCTCCGGGACTAGCGGGAACACCGGGGAGCTGTTTTTT